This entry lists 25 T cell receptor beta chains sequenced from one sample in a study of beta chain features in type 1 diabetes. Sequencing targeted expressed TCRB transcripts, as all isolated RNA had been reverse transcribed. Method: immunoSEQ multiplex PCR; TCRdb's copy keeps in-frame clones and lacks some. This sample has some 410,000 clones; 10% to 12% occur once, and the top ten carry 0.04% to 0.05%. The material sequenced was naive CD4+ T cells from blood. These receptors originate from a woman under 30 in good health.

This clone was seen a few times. The CDR3 region is CASSLGQGRNPSGYTF. Here the CDR3 DNA reads TGTGCCAGCAGCCTCGGACAGGGAAGGAATCCCTCGGGCTACACCTTC. The rearrangement joins TRBV14 to TRBJ1-2; 8 bases fit TRBD1. The V segment lost 4 bases and the J segment 8 bases; nucleotides outside the gene matches: 15. Looked up from germline, CDR1 is SGHDN and CDR2 is FVKESK. The CDR3 totals 16 residues.

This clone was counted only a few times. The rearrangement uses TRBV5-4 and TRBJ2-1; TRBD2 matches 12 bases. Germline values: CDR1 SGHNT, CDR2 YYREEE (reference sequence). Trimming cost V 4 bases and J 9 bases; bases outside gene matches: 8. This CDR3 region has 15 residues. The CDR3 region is CASSILAGGHVEQFF. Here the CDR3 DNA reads TGTGCCAGCAGCATCCTAGCGGGGGGGCACGTTGAGCAGTTCTTC.

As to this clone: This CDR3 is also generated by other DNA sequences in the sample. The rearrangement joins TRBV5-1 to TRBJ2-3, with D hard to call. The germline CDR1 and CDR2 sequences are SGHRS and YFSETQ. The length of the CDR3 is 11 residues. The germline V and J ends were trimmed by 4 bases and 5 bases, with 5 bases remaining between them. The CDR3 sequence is CASSTLDTQYF. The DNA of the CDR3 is TGCGCCAGCAGCACTCTAGATACGCAGTATTTT.

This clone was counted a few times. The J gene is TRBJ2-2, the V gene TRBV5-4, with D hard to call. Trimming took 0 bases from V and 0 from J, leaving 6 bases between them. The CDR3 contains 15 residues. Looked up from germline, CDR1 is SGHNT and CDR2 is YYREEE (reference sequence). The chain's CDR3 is CASSLAGSNTGELFF. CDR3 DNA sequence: TGTGCCAGCAGCTTGGCCGGCTCGAACACCGGGGAGCTGTTTTTT.

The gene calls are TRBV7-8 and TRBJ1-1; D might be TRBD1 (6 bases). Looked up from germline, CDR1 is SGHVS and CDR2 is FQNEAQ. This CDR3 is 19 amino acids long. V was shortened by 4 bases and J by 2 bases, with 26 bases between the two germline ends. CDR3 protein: CASSSHRASLTVINTEAFF. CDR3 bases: TGTGCCAGCAGCTCCCACAGGGCCTCCCTAACGGTGATTAACACTGAAGCTTTCTTT.

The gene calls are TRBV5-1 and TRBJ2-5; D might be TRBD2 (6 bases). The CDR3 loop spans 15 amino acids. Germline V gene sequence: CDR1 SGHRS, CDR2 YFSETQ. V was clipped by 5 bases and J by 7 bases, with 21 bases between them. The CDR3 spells CASRQTGTSSGTQYF. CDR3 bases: TGCGCCAGCAGGCAAACCGGGACTTCTTCGGGGACCCAGTACTTC.

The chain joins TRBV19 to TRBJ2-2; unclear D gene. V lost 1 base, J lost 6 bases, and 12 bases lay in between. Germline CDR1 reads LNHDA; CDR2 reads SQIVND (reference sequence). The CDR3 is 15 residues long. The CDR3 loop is CASSIVTAISGELFF. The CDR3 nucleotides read TGTGCCAGTAGTATAGTAACAGCAATCTCCGGGGAGCTGTTTTTT.

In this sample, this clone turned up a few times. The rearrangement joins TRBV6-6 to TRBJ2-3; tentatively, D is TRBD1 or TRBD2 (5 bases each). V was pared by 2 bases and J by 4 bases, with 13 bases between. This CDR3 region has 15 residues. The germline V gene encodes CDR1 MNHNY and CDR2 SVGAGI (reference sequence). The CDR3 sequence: CASSYDGASADTQYF. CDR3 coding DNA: TGTGCCAGCAGTTACGACGGGGCAAGCGCAGATACGCAGTATTTT.

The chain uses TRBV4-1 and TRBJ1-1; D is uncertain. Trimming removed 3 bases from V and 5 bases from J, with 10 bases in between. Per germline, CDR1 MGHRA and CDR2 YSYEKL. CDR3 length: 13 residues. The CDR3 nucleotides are TGCGCCAGCAGCCAGGAGGATTGGACTGAAGCTTTCTTT. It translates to CASSQEDWTEAFF.

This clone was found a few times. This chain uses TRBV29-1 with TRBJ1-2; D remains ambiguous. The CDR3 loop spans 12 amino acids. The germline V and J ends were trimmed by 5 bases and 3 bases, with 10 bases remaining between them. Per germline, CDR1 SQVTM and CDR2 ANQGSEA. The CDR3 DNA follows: TGCAGCGTTTGGGGTGCGGACTATGGCTACACCTTC. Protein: CSVWGADYGYTF.

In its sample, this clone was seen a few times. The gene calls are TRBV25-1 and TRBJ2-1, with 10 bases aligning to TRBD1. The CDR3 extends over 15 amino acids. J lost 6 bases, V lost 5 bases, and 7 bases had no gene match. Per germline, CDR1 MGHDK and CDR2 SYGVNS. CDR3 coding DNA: TGTGCCAGCAGTAATGCCGGGACAGGGGCCAATGAGCAGTTCTTC. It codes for CASSNAGTGANEQFF.

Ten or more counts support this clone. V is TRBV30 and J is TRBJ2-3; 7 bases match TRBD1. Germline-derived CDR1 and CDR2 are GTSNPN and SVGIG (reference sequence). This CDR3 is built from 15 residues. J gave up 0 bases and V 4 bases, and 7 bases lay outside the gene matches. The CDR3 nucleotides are TGTGCCTGGACGACCGGGACAGCGAGCACAGATACGCAGTATTTT. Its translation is CAWTTGTASTDTQYF.

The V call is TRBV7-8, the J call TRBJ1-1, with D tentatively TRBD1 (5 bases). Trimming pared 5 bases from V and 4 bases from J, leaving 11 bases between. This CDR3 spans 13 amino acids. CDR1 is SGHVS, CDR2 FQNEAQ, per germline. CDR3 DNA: TGTGCCAGCAGCCCCGGGGGTCGCACTGAAGCTTTCTTT. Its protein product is CASSPGGRTEAFF.

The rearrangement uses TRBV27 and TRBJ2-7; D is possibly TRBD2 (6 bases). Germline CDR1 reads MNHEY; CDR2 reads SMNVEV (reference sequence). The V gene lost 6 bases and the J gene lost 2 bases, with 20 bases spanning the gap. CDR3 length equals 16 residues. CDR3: CASRPGGARGAYEQYF. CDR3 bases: TGTGCCAGCAGACCCGGAGGGGCGCGGGGAGCCTACGAGCAGTACTTC.

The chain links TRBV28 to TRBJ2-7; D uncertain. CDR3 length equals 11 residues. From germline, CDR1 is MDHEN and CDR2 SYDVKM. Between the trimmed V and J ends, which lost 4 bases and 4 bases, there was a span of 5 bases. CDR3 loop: CASSSPYEQYV. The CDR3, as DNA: TGTGCCAGCAGTTCCCCATACGAGCAGTACGTC.

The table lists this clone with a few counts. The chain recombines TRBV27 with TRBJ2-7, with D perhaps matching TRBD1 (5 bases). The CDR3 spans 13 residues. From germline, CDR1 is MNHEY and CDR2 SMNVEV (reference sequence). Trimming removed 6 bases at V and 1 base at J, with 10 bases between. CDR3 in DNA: TGTGCCAGCAGGGGGCTAGAGTCCTACGAGCAGTACTTC. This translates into CASRGLESYEQYF.

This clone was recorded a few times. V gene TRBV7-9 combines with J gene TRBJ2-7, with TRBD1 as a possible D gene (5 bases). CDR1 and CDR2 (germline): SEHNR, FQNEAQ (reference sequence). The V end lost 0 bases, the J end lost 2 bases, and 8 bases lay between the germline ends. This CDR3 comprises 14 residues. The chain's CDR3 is CASSLAAGPYEQYF. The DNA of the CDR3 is TGTGCCAGCAGCTTAGCGGCAGGGCCCTACGAGCAGTACTTC.

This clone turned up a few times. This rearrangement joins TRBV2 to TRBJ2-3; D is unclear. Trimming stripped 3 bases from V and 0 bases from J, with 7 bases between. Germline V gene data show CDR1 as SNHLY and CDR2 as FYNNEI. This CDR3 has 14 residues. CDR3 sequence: CASSEGLSTDTQYF. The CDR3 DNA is TGTGCCAGCAGTGAGGGTTTAAGCACAGATACGCAGTATTTT.

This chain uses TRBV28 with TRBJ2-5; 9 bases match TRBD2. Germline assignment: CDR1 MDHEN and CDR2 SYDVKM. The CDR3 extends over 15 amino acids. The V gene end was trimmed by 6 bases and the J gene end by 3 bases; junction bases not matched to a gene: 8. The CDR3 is CASSLGSGGKETQYF. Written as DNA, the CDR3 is TGTGCCAGCAGCCTCGGTAGCGGGGGAAAAGAGACCCAGTACTTC.

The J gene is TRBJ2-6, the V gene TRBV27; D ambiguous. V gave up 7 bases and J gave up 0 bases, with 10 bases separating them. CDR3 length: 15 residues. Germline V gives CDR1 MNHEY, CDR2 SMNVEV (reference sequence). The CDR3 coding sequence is TGTGCCAGCAAGGCACTTAACTCTGGGGCCAACGTCCTGACTTTC. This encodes CASKALNSGANVLTF.

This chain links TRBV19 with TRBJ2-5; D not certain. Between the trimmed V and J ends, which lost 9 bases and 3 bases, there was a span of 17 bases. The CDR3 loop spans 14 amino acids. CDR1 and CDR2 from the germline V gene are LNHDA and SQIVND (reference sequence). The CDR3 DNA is TGTGCCAGCAAGGACGGTCTGGGTAAAGAGACCCAGTACTTC. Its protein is CASKDGLGKETQYF.

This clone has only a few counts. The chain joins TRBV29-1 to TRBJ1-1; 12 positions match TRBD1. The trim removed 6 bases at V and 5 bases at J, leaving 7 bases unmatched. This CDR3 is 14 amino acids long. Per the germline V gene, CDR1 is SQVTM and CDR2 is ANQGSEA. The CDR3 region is CSVSGQGALTEAFF. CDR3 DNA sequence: TGCAGCGTATCGGGACAGGGGGCTTTAACTGAAGCTTTCTTT.

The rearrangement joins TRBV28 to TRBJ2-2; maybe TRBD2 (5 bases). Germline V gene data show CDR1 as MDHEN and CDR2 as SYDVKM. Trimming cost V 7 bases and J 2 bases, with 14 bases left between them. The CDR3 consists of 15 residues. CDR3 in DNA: TGTGCCAGCACCCGGGGAGCGTTCAACACCGGGGAGCTGTTTTTT. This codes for CASTRGAFNTGELFF.

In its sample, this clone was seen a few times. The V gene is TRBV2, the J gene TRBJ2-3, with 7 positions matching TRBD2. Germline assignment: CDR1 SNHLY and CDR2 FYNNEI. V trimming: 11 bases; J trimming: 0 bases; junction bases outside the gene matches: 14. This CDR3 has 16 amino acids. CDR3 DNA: TGTGCCGGGCTAGCGGAATATGTCCCTAGCACAGATACGCAGTATTTT. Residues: CAGLAEYVPSTDTQYF.

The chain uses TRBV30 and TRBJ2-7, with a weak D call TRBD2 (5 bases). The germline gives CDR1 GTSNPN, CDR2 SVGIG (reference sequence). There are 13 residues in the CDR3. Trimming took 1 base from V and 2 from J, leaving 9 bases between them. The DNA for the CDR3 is TGTGCCTGGAGTGGCGACGGGACCTACGAGCAGTACTTC. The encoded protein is CAWSGDGTYEQYF.